The sample holds a few counts of the clone carrying this TCR beta chain. The data stem from a study of T cells after yellow fever vaccination. MiXCR, run by TCRdb on the 5' RACE reads, gives a single entry per CDR3 protein. Of hundreds of thousands of distinct CDR3 sequences in the sample, roughly a sixth were seen once. V was shortened by 0 bases and J by 5 bases, with 11 bases between the two germline ends. The CDR3 totals 15 residues. In germline, CDR1 is SGHRS, CDR2 YFSETQ. The V gene is TRBV5-1, the J gene TRBJ2-2, with TRBD1 as a possible D gene (6 bases). This material consisted of PBMCs, taken before the yellow fever booster vaccination. The TCR comes from a young man who received the YFV17D yellow fever vaccine. The CDR3 is CASSLGATGTGELFF. CDR3 bases: TGCGCCAGCAGCTTGGGGGCAACAGGGACCGGGGAGCTGTTTTTT.